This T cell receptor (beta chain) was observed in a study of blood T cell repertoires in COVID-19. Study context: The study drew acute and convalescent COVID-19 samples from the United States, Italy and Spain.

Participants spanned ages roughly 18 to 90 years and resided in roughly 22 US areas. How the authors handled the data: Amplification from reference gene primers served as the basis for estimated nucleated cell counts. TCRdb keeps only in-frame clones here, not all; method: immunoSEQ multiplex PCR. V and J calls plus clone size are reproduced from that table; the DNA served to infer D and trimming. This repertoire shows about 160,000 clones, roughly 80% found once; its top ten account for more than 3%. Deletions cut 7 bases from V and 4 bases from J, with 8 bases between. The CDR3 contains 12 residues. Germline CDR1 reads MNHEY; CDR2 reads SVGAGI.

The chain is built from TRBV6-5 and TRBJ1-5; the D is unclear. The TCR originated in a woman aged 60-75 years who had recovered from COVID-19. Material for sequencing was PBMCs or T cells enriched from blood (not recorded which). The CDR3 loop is CASKDLNQPQHF. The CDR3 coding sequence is TGTGCCAGCAAAGACTTAAATCAGCCCCAGCATTTT.